The 26 T cell receptor beta chains presented below share a single source sample, sequenced in a study of beta chain features in type 1 diabetes. Expressed TCRB transcripts were sequenced because the isolated RNA had all been reverse transcribed beforehand. Assay used: immunoSEQ multiplex PCR; TCRdb lists only in-frame clones, some missing. The data show tens of thousands of clones, roughly 31% seen once. Sequencing was carried out using stem cell memory CD4+ T cells from blood. Receptor source: a woman aged 18 to 35 in good health.

This clone was observed a handful of times. This chain connects TRBV10-3 to TRBJ2-2; possibly TRBD2 for D (6 bases). This CDR3 has 15 residues. The V end lost 6 bases, the J end lost 6 bases, and 17 bases lay between the germline ends. CDR1 ENHRY and CDR2 SYGVKD come from the germline V gene. The CDR3 DNA follows: TGTGCCATCAGCGGAGGGTCTTCGGCCCCCGGGGAGCTGTTTTTT. Translation: CAISGGSSAPGELFF.

This clone came up a few times. The chain combines TRBV4-2 with TRBJ2-1; 7 bases match TRBD1. The CDR3 totals 17 residues. V lost 5 bases to trimming and J lost 5 bases; unmatched junction nucleotides: 15. The V gene's germline CDR1 is LGHNA and CDR2 YNFKEQ. This chain's CDR3 is CASSEGAWTGPNNEQFF. The DNA for the CDR3 is TGTGCCAGCAGCGAGGGCGCCTGGACAGGTCCCAACAATGAGCAGTTCTTC.

This clone has more than one count but fewer than ten. This CDR3 reads CASSRPGTSLRNEQFF. CDR3 coding DNA: TGTGCCAGCAGTCGCCCAGGGACTAGCCTACGCAATGAGCAGTTCTTC. V is TRBV27 and J is TRBJ2-1; 9 bases are a match to TRBD2. The germline CDR1 and CDR2 sequences are MNHEY and SMNVEV (reference sequence). The length of the CDR3 is 16 residues. With 5 bases clipped from V and 6 bases from J, the junction kept 11 bases outside the gene matches.

The V and J genes are TRBV2 and TRBJ2-1, with 8 bases that match TRBD1. The CDR3 sequence is 15 residues long. V dropped 6 bases and J dropped 2; count of bases not matched to a gene: 6. Germline V gene data show CDR1 as SNHLY and CDR2 as FYNNEI. CDR3: CASSPDRGPYNEQFF. As DNA, the CDR3 is TGTGCCAGCAGCCCCGACAGGGGCCCCTACAATGAGCAGTTCTTC.

This clone was seen a single time. This sequence joins TRBV10-3 and TRBJ2-5; D may be TRBD2 (6 bases). In germline, CDR1 is ENHRY, CDR2 SYGVKD. V lost 3 bases and J lost 2, with 22 bases in between. This CDR3 is built from 18 residues. For the CDR3, the DNA is TGTGCCATCAGTGATCTGGGACTTACACAGACAAAGCAAGAGACCCAGTACTTC. As protein: CAISDLGLTQTKQETQYF.

This clone appeared a few times. The chain is built from TRBV9 and TRBJ2-3; 8 nucleotides agree with TRBD2. CDR1 and CDR2 (germline): SGDLS, YYNGEE. After removal of 4 bases from V and 6 bases from J, the junction contained 10 bases not matched to a gene. The CDR3 length is 15 residues. The CDR3 DNA reads TGTGCCAGCAGCCCCCGAGCGGGGGTTGGGGATACGCAGTATTTT. It specifies CASSPRAGVGDTQYF. The complete variable domain, with remaining parts taken from reference TRBV9 and TRBJ2-3, reads DSGVTQTPKHLITATGQRVTLRCSPRSGDLSVYWYQQSLDQGLQFLIQYYNGEERAKGNILERFSAQQFPDLHSELNLSSLELGDSALYFCASSPRAGVGDTQYFGPGTRLTVL.

This sequence joins TRBV6-1 and TRBJ2-3; D is unclear. The CDR3 covers 14 residues. Trimming left V 10 bases short and J 6 bases short, with 20 bases between. CDR1 is MNHNS, CDR2 SASEGT, per germline. The CDR3 sequence: CAITTPNHPDTQYF. The CDR3 nucleotides read TGTGCCATCACTACCCCGAACCACCCGGATACGCAGTATTTT.

The sample holds a few counts of this clone. The V and J genes are TRBV19 and TRBJ1-2; 7 positions match TRBD1. Germline trimming cut 6 bases from V and 5 bases from J; bases unmatched to any gene: 12. CDR1 is LNHDA and CDR2 is SQIVND in the germline V gene (reference sequence). This CDR3 region has 15 residues. In DNA form, the CDR3 reads TGTGCCAGTAGCCCCGAGCAGGGGGATCGGTATGGCTACACCTTC. This gives the protein CASSPEQGDRYGYTF.

This clone was observed a few times. The chain carries TRBV30 and TRBJ2-1; 15 nucleotides agree with TRBD2. Germline V gene lookup returns CDR1 GTSNPN and CDR2 SVGIG (reference sequence). The CDR3 has 15 residues. Trimming cost V 2 bases and J 7 bases; bases outside gene matches: 3. In DNA, the CDR3 is TGTGCCTGGAGTCCCGGGACTAGCGGGGGGAATGAGCAGTTCTTC. This translates into CAWSPGTSGGNEQFF.

The chain joins TRBV19 to TRBJ1-5; 7 nucleotides align to TRBD1. Germline assignment: CDR1 LNHDA and CDR2 SQIVND (reference sequence). The CDR3 loop spans 14 amino acids. The ends lost 10 bases at V and 4 bases at J; junction bases unmatched: 10. The CDR3 region is CATATGERNQPQHF. In nucleotides, the CDR3 is TGTGCCACTGCTACAGGGGAAAGGAATCAGCCCCAGCATTTT.

This clone was observed a handful of times. The gene calls are TRBV7-9 and TRBJ2-3; D is possibly TRBD1 (7 bases). The CDR3 has 13 amino acids. V shed 5 bases and J shed 7 bases, with 13 bases lying between them. Germline CDR1 SEHNR, CDR2 FQNEAQ (reference sequence). The CDR3 DNA is TGTGCCAGCAGCCAGGGGGGTCGGAATACGCAGTATTTT. This encodes CASSQGGRNTQYF.

The genes are TRBV10-3 and TRBJ2-7; tentative D call: TRBD1 (6 bases). This CDR3 region has 17 residues. V gave up 1 base and J gave up 1 base, with 17 bases separating them. From germline, CDR1 is ENHRY and CDR2 SYGVKD. The CDR3 is CAISEWDTGSLSYEQYF. CDR3 nucleotide sequence: TGTGCCATCAGTGAGTGGGATACAGGGTCCCTTTCCTACGAGCAGTACTTC.

The chain uses TRBV30 and TRBJ2-1; no definite D call. This CDR3 has 14 residues. The V gene's germline CDR1 is GTSNPN and CDR2 SVGIG (reference sequence). Trimming removed 3 bases from V and 0 bases from J, with 9 bases in between. The CDR3 DNA reads as TGTGCCTGGAGCGCGGCCTCCTCCTACAATGAGCAGTTCTTC. As protein: CAWSAASSYNEQFF.

The genes are TRBV7-9 and TRBJ1-2, with TRBD1 matching 8 bases. From germline, CDR1 is SEHNR and CDR2 FQNEAQ (reference sequence). Trimming cost V 1 base and J 5 bases; bases outside gene matches: 9. This CDR3 comprises 16 residues. The CDR3 spells CASSLEQGAAPYGYTF. CDR3 sequence (DNA): TGTGCCAGCAGCTTAGAGCAGGGGGCGGCCCCATATGGCTACACCTTC.

The chain couples TRBV18 to TRBJ2-7; 10 bases fit TRBD2. The V segment lost 3 bases and the J segment 4 bases; nucleotides outside the gene matches: 9. Germline values: CDR1 KGHSH, CDR2 LQKENI. The CDR3 has 16 residues. As DNA, the CDR3 is TGTGCCAGCTCACCGGGGGCTAGCGGGAGTATGTACGAGCAGTACTTC. Translation gives CASSPGASGSMYEQYF.

V gene TRBV5-1 combines with J gene TRBJ2-7, with D perhaps TRBD2 (7 bases). The germline CDR1 and CDR2 sequences are SGHRS and YFSETQ. The CDR3 loop spans 15 amino acids. V shed 5 bases and J shed 6 bases, with 21 bases lying between them. The CDR3 bases are TGCGCCAGCAGTCTCGAGGTGGGGGGGGCCTTCGAGCAGTACTTC. Translated: CASSLEVGGAFEQYF.

This clone was seen a handful of times. J is TRBJ1-2 and V is TRBV7-9, with 9 bases aligning to TRBD1. The trim removed 1 base at V and 5 bases at J, leaving 2 bases unmatched. The CDR3 runs to 14 residues. CDR1 is SEHNR and CDR2 is FQNEAQ in the germline V gene (reference sequence). The CDR3 is CASSLVQGAYGYTF. In DNA, the CDR3 is TGTGCCAGCAGCTTAGTACAGGGGGCGTATGGCTACACCTTC. The full variable domain, completed using reference TRBV7-9 and TRBJ1-2, is DTGVSQNPRHKITKRGQNVTFRCDPISEHNRLYWYRQTLGQGPEFLTYFQNEAQLEKSRLLSDRFSAERPKGSFSTLEIQRTEQGDSAMYLCASSLVQGAYGYTFGSGTRLTVV.

This clone was seen a handful of times. This chain connects TRBV18 to TRBJ2-7, with 12 bases lining up with TRBD1. Germline-derived CDR1 and CDR2 are KGHSH and LQKENI. The CDR3 is 15 amino acids. After removal of 0 bases from V and 7 bases from J, the junction contained 4 bases not matched to a gene. CDR3 in amino acids: CASSPPGQGAREQYF. The CDR3, as DNA: TGTGCCAGCTCACCACCGGGACAGGGGGCGAGGGAGCAGTACTTC.

This clone was observed a few times. V gene TRBV7-2 combines with J gene TRBJ1-2; no reliable D call. CDR3 length: 15 amino acids. Germline V gene lookup returns CDR1 SGHTA and CDR2 FQGNSA. V was pared by 1 base and J by 4 bases, with 13 bases between. CDR3 sequence (DNA): TGTGCCAGCAGCTTAGGAGCGGAAGGTATCTATGGCTACACCTTC. This codes for CASSLGAEGIYGYTF.

The chain has TRBV19 and TRBJ1-2; tentatively, D is TRBD1 (6 bases). V was shortened by 6 bases and J by 7 bases, with 15 bases between the two germline ends. The CDR3 is 13 residues long. Germline loops: CDR1 LNHDA, CDR2 SQIVND (reference sequence). For the CDR3, the DNA is TGTGCCAGTAGGACCCAGGACAGCCCTGGCTACACCTTC. It translates to CASRTQDSPGYTF.

This clone was seen more than once but under ten times. The chain recombines TRBV5-1 with TRBJ2-7, with 7 bases that match TRBD2. Germline CDR1 is SGHRS and CDR2 is YFSETQ. CDR3 length equals 13 residues. V was pared by 4 bases and J by 4 bases, with 5 bases of the junction left unmatched. The CDR3 bases are TGCGCCAGCAGCCCGCTAGCGGCGTACGAGCAGTACTTC. Its protein is CASSPLAAYEQYF.

This clone has just a few counts. The chain joins TRBV5-1 to TRBJ1-6; 9 positions agree with TRBD1. The germline V gene has CDR1 SGHRS and CDR2 YFSETQ. The CDR3 is 15 amino acids. V dropped 2 bases and J dropped 7; count of bases not matched to a gene: 4. For the CDR3, the DNA is TGCGCCAGCAGCTTAGGGACAGGGCAAAATTCACCCCTCCACTTT. This sequence encodes CASSLGTGQNSPLHF.

This clone has just a few counts. This rearrangement joins TRBV30 to TRBJ1-2, with 9 bases identical to TRBD1. V was clipped by 7 bases and J by 4 bases; unmatched bases: 7. The CDR3 has 13 amino acids. CDR1 is GTSNPN, CDR2 SVGIG, per germline (reference sequence). CDR3 sequence (DNA): TGTGCCTATCGAACAGGGGGCGTCTATGGCTACACCTTC. Translated: CAYRTGGVYGYTF.

The chain uses TRBV5-1 and TRBJ2-2; D gene uncertain. The V and J ends lost 2 bases and 6 bases respectively, with 8 bases between them. Germline V gives CDR1 SGHRS, CDR2 YFSETQ. The CDR3 contains 13 residues. The CDR3 sequence: CASSFIDAGELFF. CDR3 bases: TGCGCCAGCAGCTTTATAGATGCCGGGGAGCTGTTTTTT.

Worth noting for this clone: The sample has other DNA sequences that encode this CDR3 too. The chain employs TRBV6-5 and TRBJ2-5; TRBD1 is a possible D gene (6 bases). Trimming removed 5 bases from V and 1 base from J, with 8 bases in between. Looked up from germline, CDR1 is MNHEY and CDR2 is SVGAGI. CDR3 size: 13 residues. CDR3 nucleotides: TGTGCCAGCAGTCGGACAGTCCAAGAGACCCAGTACTTC. It is translated as CASSRTVQETQYF.

This clone turned up a few times. This chain connects TRBV18 to TRBJ2-5, with 7 positions matching TRBD1. Germline CDR1 KGHSH, CDR2 LQKENI. J gave up 2 bases and V 5 bases, and 5 bases lay outside the gene matches. The CDR3 totals 14 residues. The CDR3 spells CASSGDSPQETQYF. CDR3 sequence (DNA): TGTGCCAGCTCAGGGGACAGTCCACAAGAGACCCAGTACTTC.